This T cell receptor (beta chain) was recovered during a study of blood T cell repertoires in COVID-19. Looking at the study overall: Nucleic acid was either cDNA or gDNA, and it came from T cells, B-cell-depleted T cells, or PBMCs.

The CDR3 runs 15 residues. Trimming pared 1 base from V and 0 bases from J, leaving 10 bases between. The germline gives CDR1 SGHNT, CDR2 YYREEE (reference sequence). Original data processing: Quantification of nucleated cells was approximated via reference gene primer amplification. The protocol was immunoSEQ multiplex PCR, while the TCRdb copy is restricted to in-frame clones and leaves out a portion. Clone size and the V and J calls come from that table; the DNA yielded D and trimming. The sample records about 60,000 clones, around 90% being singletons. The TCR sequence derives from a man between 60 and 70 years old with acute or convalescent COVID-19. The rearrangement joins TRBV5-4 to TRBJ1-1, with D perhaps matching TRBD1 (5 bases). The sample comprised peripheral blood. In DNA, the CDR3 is TGTGCCAGCAGCTTGCGACGGGGGATGAACACTGAAGCTTTCTTT. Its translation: CASSLRRGMNTEAFF.